This TCR beta chain was recovered during a study of Ad26.COV2.S vaccination and SARS-CoV-2 variants. Points from the study as a whole: Vaccine recipients posted higher spike-specific TCR breadth than their placebo counterparts. Substantial breadth was reported for post-vaccination spike-specific CD8+ and CD4+ T cells. From the TCR breadth and depth analyses, total T cell responses may have been underestimated.

Only in-frame clones appear in the TCRdb table, and some are missing; sequencing was by immunoSEQ multiplex PCR. The table records about 350,000 clones, around 89% of them present only once. Note on this clone: Its antigen is undetermined.

Treatment defined: approximately 18 received Ad26.COV2.S at low or high dose, single or two shots; 5 received placebo; per-sample allocation not given. Collection of the samples took place on day 63 after the first injection of vaccine or placebo. The sequence came from a person aged 18 to 59 who received the Ad26.COV2.S COVID-19 vaccine or a placebo. The sequences come from peripheral blood, collected in a trial of Ad26.COV2.S vaccine versus placebo.

The CDR3 region has the DNA TGTGCCAGCAGGGGGCTAGCGGGAGCCTACAATGAGCAGTTCTTC. Translated: CASRGLAGAYNEQFF. The chain couples TRBV27 to TRBJ2-1, with 10 bases fitting TRBD2. CDR3 size: 15 residues. After removal of 6 bases from V and 2 bases from J, the junction contained 4 bases not matched to a gene. Germline V lookup: CDR1 MNHEY, CDR2 SMNVEV (reference sequence).